This entry concerns a single T cell receptor (beta chain). What it binds is unknown. TCRdb used MiXCR to reprocess the PCR reads, holding one entry per CDR3 protein. The sample has about 500,000 distinct CDR3 sequences; around 25% are singletons. The CDR3 contains 15 residues. Germline V gene sequence: CDR1 SGDLS, CDR2 YYNGEE. V was pared by 1 base and J by 7 bases, with 14 bases between. The sample belongs to a study of molecular identifiers for immune sequencing clone quantification. Whole-study results and caveats: Clones of above 20 RNA copies carried over 97% of effector molecules; in naive cells they carried under 1%.

The rearrangement links TRBV9 to TRBJ2-2; D might be TRBD1 or TRBD2, each matching 6 bases. The sequence derives from a human donor in good health. Some libraries in this study had Jurkat cell RNA spiked in. The sequencing sample was made of naive CD8+ T cells from blood, with Jurkat cell RNA spiked in. Subset reported: FACS-sorted CD8+CD4-CCR7+CD45RA+ naive T cells. CDR3 nucleotide sequence: TGTGCCAGCAGCGTATTTGGGGGGCAGAACGGGGAGCTGTTTTTT. Translated, it gives CASSVFGGQNGELFF.